The rows below give T cell receptor beta chains drawn from one sample of a study of blood T cell repertoires in COVID-19. TCRdb's copy holds only in-frame clones and misses some; the assay was immunoSEQ multiplex PCR. The sample records 120,000 to 150,000 clones, roughly 90% being singletons. Sequenced input: PBMCs or T cells enriched from blood (not recorded which). These receptors all come from a woman younger than 45 with acute COVID-19. Both conserved end residues are part of each CDR3. The D gene is left open where the match is weak. Not every row has a clone size; where given, it reads once, few, many or a size class.

j_gene: TRBJ2-1; v_gene: TRBV7-2; d_gene: TRBD2; abundance: NA; CDR3nt: TGTGCCAGCAGCTTAGTTAGTCTAGCGGTGAATGAGCAGTTCTTC; CDR3aa: CASSLVSLAVNEQFF
j_gene: TRBJ2-1; v_gene: TRBV3-1/TRBV3-2; d_gene: TRBD2; abundance: NA; CDR3nt: TGTGCCAGCAGCCAAGTAGCGGGAGGGCCTGCTAATGAGCAGTTCTTC; CDR3aa: CASSQVAGGPANEQFF
j_gene: TRBJ1-1; v_gene: TRBV30; d_gene: NA; abundance: NA; CDR3nt: TGTGCCTGGAACGCTAACAGGGTCACTGAAGCTTTCTTT; CDR3aa: CAWNANRVTEAFF
j_gene: TRBJ2-2; v_gene: TRBV5-4; d_gene: TRBD2; abundance: NA; CDR3nt: TGTGCCAGCAGCTTGATTGGGACTACGAACACCGGGGAGCTGTTTTTT; CDR3aa: CASSLIGTTNTGELFF
j_gene: TRBJ2-2; v_gene: TRBV7-3; d_gene: NA; abundance: NA; CDR3nt: TGTGCCAGCAGCTGGTGGGAGCGGATCTCCGGGGAGCTGTTTTTT; CDR3aa: CASSWWERISGELFF
j_gene: TRBJ2-5; v_gene: TRBV18; d_gene: NA; abundance: once; CDR3nt: TGTGCCAGCTCACCAGGGGCAGAGACCCAGTACTTC; CDR3aa: CASSPGAETQYF
j_gene: TRBJ1-5; v_gene: TRBV3-1/TRBV3-2; d_gene: TRBD1; abundance: NA; CDR3nt: TGTGCCAGCAGCCAACATACAGGGGAACAGCCCCAGCATTTT; CDR3aa: CASSQHTGEQPQHF
j_gene: TRBJ2-2; v_gene: TRBV28; d_gene: NA; abundance: NA; CDR3nt: TGTGCCAGCAGGAGATTATCCAACACCGGGGAGCTGTTTTTT; CDR3aa: CASRRLSNTGELFF
j_gene: TRBJ2-7; v_gene: TRBV6-6; d_gene: NA; abundance: NA; CDR3nt: TGTGCCAGCAGTTACTCGTTCAGGGGAAAATCCTACGAGCAGTACTTC; CDR3aa: CASSYSFRGKSYEQYF
j_gene: TRBJ2-2; v_gene: TRBV12-3/TRBV12-4; d_gene: NA; abundance: NA; CDR3nt: TGTGCCAGCAGCTTCGGAGGGGGGGAGCTGTTTTTT; CDR3aa: CASSFGGGELFF
j_gene: TRBJ2-5; v_gene: TRBV5-4; d_gene: TRBD2; abundance: NA; CDR3nt: TGTGCCAGCAGCTTGGCGGCGGGAGGTGCAGAGACCCAGTACTTC; CDR3aa: CASSLAAGGAETQYF
j_gene: TRBJ1-4; v_gene: TRBV5-1; d_gene: TRBD1; abundance: NA; CDR3nt: TGCGCCAGCAGCTTGGTGACAGGGGGGCGGTCGATAGTTGCAACTAATGAAAAACTGTTTTTT; CDR3aa: CASSLVTGGRSIVATNEKLFF
j_gene: TRBJ1-1; v_gene: TRBV7-2; d_gene: NA; abundance: NA; CDR3nt: TGTGCCAGCAGCTTAGCGGCAGGGACTAACACTGAAGCTTTCTTT; CDR3aa: CASSLAAGTNTEAFF
j_gene: TRBJ1-1; v_gene: TRBV28; d_gene: TRBD1; abundance: once; CDR3nt: TGTGCCAGCAGAGAGGGACAGCTGAACACTGAAGCTTTCTTT; CDR3aa: CASREGQLNTEAFF
j_gene: TRBJ1-3; v_gene: TRBV11-3; d_gene: TRBD1; abundance: once; CDR3nt: TGTGCCAGCAGCTCAGGACAGGGCGCTGGAAACACCATATATTTT; CDR3aa: CASSSGQGAGNTIYF
j_gene: TRBJ2-3; v_gene: TRBV7-8; d_gene: TRBD1; abundance: NA; CDR3nt: TGTGCCAGCAGCCCAGGACTCGGACAGGGGACCAGGGGCACAGATACGCAGTATTTT; CDR3aa: CASSPGLGQGTRGTDTQYF
j_gene: TRBJ2-7; v_gene: TRBV28; d_gene: TRBD2; abundance: NA; CDR3nt: TGTGCCAGCAGTATGCGACTAGCGGGAGTCCACGAGCAGTACTTC; CDR3aa: CASSMRLAGVHEQYF
j_gene: TRBJ2-4; v_gene: TRBV19; d_gene: TRBD1; abundance: NA; CDR3nt: TGTGCCAGTAGTAGCCCGGGACAGGGGGCGGACATTCAGTACTTC; CDR3aa: CASSSPGQGADIQYF
j_gene: TRBJ1-5; v_gene: TRBV27; d_gene: NA; abundance: NA; CDR3nt: TGTGCCAGCAGTTCATCCGCGGGTAGCAATCAGCCCCAGCATTTT; CDR3aa: CASSSSAGSNQPQHF
j_gene: TRBJ1-2; v_gene: TRBV19; d_gene: NA; abundance: NA; CDR3nt: TGTGCCAGTATGAGGGAGGAGCGATATGGCTACACCTTC; CDR3aa: CASMREERYGYTF
j_gene: TRBJ2-1; v_gene: TRBV19; d_gene: TRBD1; abundance: NA; CDR3nt: TGTGCCAGTAGTATTCAGGGGGCTGGAAGCAATGAGCAGTTCTTC; CDR3aa: CASSIQGAGSNEQFF
j_gene: TRBJ1-1; v_gene: TRBV11-3; d_gene: NA; abundance: NA; CDR3nt: TGTGCCAGCAGCTCCGGGGGTGAGAACACTGAAGCTTTCTTT; CDR3aa: CASSSGGENTEAFF
j_gene: TRBJ1-2; v_gene: TRBV13; d_gene: TRBD1; abundance: NA; CDR3nt: TGTGCCAGCAGCTTCTCCGGGACAGCTGACTATGGCTACACCTTC; CDR3aa: CASSFSGTADYGYTF
j_gene: TRBJ1-3; v_gene: TRBV6-6; d_gene: NA; abundance: NA; CDR3nt: TGTGCCAGCAGTCCATTCCCAGGGGAGCTGGATGGAAACACCATATATTTT; CDR3aa: CASSPFPGELDGNTIYF
j_gene: TRBJ1-5; v_gene: TRBV7-8; d_gene: TRBD1; abundance: NA; CDR3nt: TGTGCCAGCAGTCGAGGGACAGGGGGCCCCTATAGCAATCAGCCCCAGCATTTT; CDR3aa: CASSRGTGGPYSNQPQHF
j_gene: TRBJ2-1; v_gene: TRBV23-1; d_gene: TRBD1; abundance: NA; CDR3nt: TGCGCCAGCAGTCATCGGACAGGGGCGTACAATGAGCAGTTCTTC; CDR3aa: CASSHRTGAYNEQFF